These 20 T cell receptor beta chains came from one sample sequenced in a study of Ad26.COV2.S vaccination and SARS-CoV-2 variants (dated by TCRdb to the early 2020s). Library preparation used the immunoSEQ multiplex PCR assay. TCRdb's version of the immuneACCESS table is confined to in-frame rearrangements and falls short of the full clone set. An unresolved V gene accounts for under half of the shortfall where checked; the remainder is of unknown origin. The sample records 180,000 or so clones, roughly 87% of which are singletons. More than 4.5% of the sample comes from the top ten. In the paper's terms, the time point label means: individuals recovered from natural SARS-CoV-2 infection. Sequenced material: peripheral blood, taken after recovery from COVID-19. These receptors all come from a human donor who had recovered from COVID-19.

The chain joins TRBV9 to TRBJ2-1, with a weak D call TRBD2 (5 bases). The CDR3 consists of 15 residues. Germline CDR1 is SGDLS and CDR2 is YYNGEE. V lost 1 base to trimming and J lost 4 bases, with 12 bases between them. CDR3: CASSVSGSRYNEQFF. In DNA, the CDR3 is TGTGCCAGCAGCGTATCGGGATCCCGTTACAATGAGCAGTTCTTC. The variable domain in full, with the rest retrieved from reference TRBV9 and TRBJ2-1, is DSGVTQTPKHLITATGQRVTLRCSPRSGDLSVYWYQQSLDQGLQFLIQYYNGEERAKGNILERFSAQQFPDLHSELNLSSLELGDSALYFCASSVSGSRYNEQFFGPGTRLTVL.

The genes are TRBV7-6 and TRBJ2-3; tentative D call: TRBD1 (6 bases). CDR3 size: 15 residues. CDR1 is SGHVS and CDR2 is FNYEAQ in the germline V gene. V was pared by 5 bases and J by 0 bases, with 12 bases between. The CDR3, as DNA: TGTGCCAGCAGCCTAAGACAGGTTAGCACAGATACGCAGTATTTT. Its translation is CASSLRQVSTDTQYF.

The chain combines TRBV14 with TRBJ1-1, with no clear D. The CDR3 sequence is 11 residues long. Trimming removed 0 bases from V and 9 bases from J, with 5 bases in between. The germline V gene encodes CDR1 SGHDN and CDR2 FVKESK. The CDR3 loop reads CASSQDLQAFF. The CDR3 DNA is TGTGCCAGCAGCCAAGATCTGCAAGCTTTCTTT.

The genes are TRBV7-2 and TRBJ2-3, with TRBD2 matching 7 bases. The CDR3 loop spans 12 amino acids. CDR1 is SGHTA and CDR2 is FQGNSA in the germline V gene. J was trimmed by 10 bases and V by 1 base; bases with no gene match: 2. This CDR3 reads CASSLGLAPQYF. The CDR3 DNA reads as TGTGCCAGCAGCTTAGGACTAGCACCGCAGTATTTT.

The V gene is TRBV6-5, the J gene TRBJ1-1; 8 nucleotides match TRBD1. Trimming at V came to 7 bases and at J to 3 bases, leaving 7 bases not matched to a gene. The germline V gene has CDR1 MNHEY and CDR2 SVGAGI. CDR3 size: 14 residues. CDR3 protein: CASNRQGWDTEAFF. The CDR3, as DNA: TGTGCCAGCAATAGACAGGGGTGGGACACTGAAGCTTTCTTT.

This clone was seen more than once but under ten times. The chain joins TRBV19 to TRBJ2-5; 12 bases fit TRBD1. Losses at the gene ends were 6 bases for V and 3 bases for J; bases not matched to a gene: 17. This CDR3 comprises 19 residues. Germline V gives CDR1 LNHDA, CDR2 SQIVND (reference sequence). This CDR3 is CASRPSGQGAPPSKETQYF. The DNA of the CDR3 is TGTGCCAGTAGACCGTCGGGACAGGGGGCGCCTCCGTCCAAAGAGACCCAGTACTTC. Supplemented by reference TRBV19 and TRBJ2-5, the full variable domain reads DGGITQSPKYLFRKEGQNVTLSCEQNLNHDAMYWYRQDPGQGLRLIYYSQIVNDFQKGDIAEGYSVSREKKESFPLTVTSAQKNPTAFYLCASRPSGQGAPPSKETQYFGPGTRLLVL.

V gene TRBV27 combines with J gene TRBJ2-5; the match to TRBD2 covers 10 bases. Trimming removed 6 bases from V and 5 bases from J; junction bases left unmatched: 12. This CDR3 contains 16 residues. Germline CDR1 is MNHEY and CDR2 is SMNVEV (reference sequence). CDR3 sequence reads: CASSRLGAGGRETQYF. CDR3 coding DNA: TGTGCCAGCAGCCGCCTTGGAGCGGGGGGGCGGGAGACCCAGTACTTC.

CDR3 DNA: TGCAGCGTTGACCCCTCGGAGCGGGCCCAAGAGACCCAGTACTTC. Protein product: CSVDPSERAQETQYF. This chain joins TRBV29-1 and TRBJ2-5, with D perhaps matching TRBD2 (6 bases). The V end was cut by 3 bases, the J end by 1 base, with 15 bases between. The CDR3 spans 15 residues. CDR1 and CDR2 (germline): SQVTM, ANQGSEA.

The rearrangement joins TRBV9 to TRBJ2-1; 7 positions match TRBD2. The V segment lost 6 bases and the J segment 8 bases; nucleotides outside the gene matches: 11. Per the germline V gene, CDR1 is SGDLS and CDR2 is YYNGEE. The CDR3 has 14 amino acids. CDR3 amino acids: CASNRGGVLDEQFF. CDR3 nucleotides: TGTGCCAGCAATCGCGGGGGTGTTCTCGATGAGCAGTTCTTC.

The V call is TRBV3-1 (or the pseudogene TRBV3-2), the J call TRBJ2-5; no reliable D call. V lost 3 bases, J lost 1 base, and 12 bases lay in between. Germline CDR1 and CDR2: LGHDT and YNNKEL (reference sequence). This CDR3 comprises 15 residues. The CDR3 nucleotides read TGTGCCAGCAGCCATACGATGCAGCCCCAAGAGACCCAGTACTTC. It translates to CASSHTMQPQETQYF.

The V call is TRBV25-1, the J call TRBJ1-2, with D hard to call. The ends were cut back, 4 bases at V and 5 bases at J, with 5 bases in the middle. Germline V gives CDR1 MGHDK, CDR2 SYGVNS. The CDR3 covers 11 residues. In DNA, the CDR3 is TGTGCCAGCAGTGTGGGGTATGGCTACACCTTC. Translating gives CASSVGYGYTF.

This clone was seen just once. The chain carries TRBV19 and TRBJ2-5, with D possibly matching TRBD1 (6 bases). The germline gives CDR1 LNHDA, CDR2 SQIVND (reference sequence). CDR3 length: 14 residues. Trimming cost V 0 bases and J 2 bases, with 7 bases left between them. The CDR3 protein is CASSIDTGQETQYF. The CDR3 nucleotides read TGTGCCAGTAGTATAGACACAGGGCAAGAGACCCAGTACTTC.

V usage is TRBV5-6 and J usage is TRBJ2-2; either TRBD1 or TRBD2 may supply D (7 bases each). The CDR3 is 16 amino acids. CDR1 is SGHDT and CDR2 is YYEEEE in the germline V gene. Trimming cost V 4 bases and J 4 bases, with 17 bases left between them. Here the CDR3 reads CASSPQGGGGTGELFF. The CDR3 nucleotides are TGTGCCAGCAGCCCCCAGGGGGGCGGGGGCACCGGGGAGCTGTTTTTT. The full variable domain, rest sourced from reference TRBV5-6 and TRBJ2-2, is DAGVTQSPTHLIKTRGQQVTLRCSPKSGHDTVSWYQQALGQGPQFIFQYYEEEERQRGNFPDRFSGHQFPNYSSELNVNALLLGDSALYLCASSPQGGGGTGELFFGEGSRLTVL.

This clone is a singleton in its sample. The chain couples TRBV7-9 to TRBJ2-7; 8 positions match TRBD2. CDR3 length: 18 residues. J gave up 4 bases and V 2 bases, and 16 bases lay outside the gene matches. The V gene's germline CDR1 is SEHNR and CDR2 FQNEAQ (reference sequence). Written as DNA, the CDR3 is TGTGCCAGCAGCTTAACCCCCATTGGGAGCGGGAGTAGGTACGAGCAGTACTTC. Amino acid sequence: CASSLTPIGSGSRYEQYF.

V gene TRBV6-5 combines with J gene TRBJ1-5; D gene unclear. V was pared by 2 bases and J by 3 bases, with 11 bases between. The CDR3 is made up of 15 amino acids. Germline CDR1 is MNHEY and CDR2 is SVGAGI. CDR3 sequence: CASSYAGNSNQPQHF. The CDR3 nucleotides read TGTGCCAGCAGTTACGCGGGGAACTCCAATCAGCCCCAGCATTTT.

J is TRBJ2-5 and V is TRBV19, with a weak D call TRBD2 (5 bases). The CDR3 totals 13 residues. Trimming pared 6 bases from V and 1 base from J, leaving 9 bases between. Germline V gene lookup returns CDR1 LNHDA and CDR2 SQIVND (reference sequence). CDR3: CASRPSGQETQYF. The CDR3 DNA is TGTGCCAGTAGGCCCAGCGGCCAAGAGACCCAGTACTTC.

The gene calls are TRBV4-1 and TRBJ2-1, with a tentative D call TRBD1 (6 bases). The germline V gene has CDR1 MGHRA and CDR2 YSYEKL. The CDR3 runs 12 residues. Trimming took off 1 base at V and 10 bases at J, with 8 bases between the two ends. The CDR3 coding sequence is TGCGCCAGCAGCCAAGCTACAGGGGAGCAGTTCTTC. Amino acid sequence: CASSQATGEQFF.

The rearrangement uses TRBV7-8 and TRBJ1-2; TRBD1 matches 7 bases. Trimming removed 4 bases from V and 1 base from J; junction bases left unmatched: 6. The germline V gene has CDR1 SGHVS and CDR2 FQNEAQ. This CDR3 contains 15 residues. The CDR3 here is CASSSGGPINYGYTF. For the CDR3, the DNA is TGTGCCAGCAGCTCAGGGGGACCGATTAACTATGGCTACACCTTC.

This clone was seen only once. The chain recombines TRBV14 with TRBJ2-1; D is unresolved. CDR3 size: 14 residues. Germline V lookup: CDR1 SGHDN, CDR2 FVKESK. Between the trimmed V and J ends, which lost 3 bases and 1 base, there was a span of 7 bases. CDR3 in DNA: TGTGCCAGCAGCCATCCGGTTTCCTACAATGAGCAGTTCTTC. Encoded protein: CASSHPVSYNEQFF.

The chain has TRBV5-1 and TRBJ2-1; D gene uncertain. Trimming removed 4 bases from V and 2 bases from J, with 13 bases in between. The germline V gene has CDR1 SGHRS and CDR2 YFSETQ. The CDR3 length is 15 residues. The CDR3 sequence: CASSLPVGPYNEQFF. The CDR3 nucleotides read TGCGCCAGCAGCCTCCCCGTGGGTCCCTACAATGAGCAGTTCTTC. The complete variable domain, with remaining parts taken from reference TRBV5-1 and TRBJ2-1, reads KAGVTQTPRYLIKTRGQQVTLSCSPISGHRSVSWYQQTPGQGLQFLFEYFSETQRNKGNFPGRFSGRQFSNSRSEMNVSTLELGDSALYLCASSLPVGPYNEQFFGPGTRLTVL.